This entry features one T cell receptor beta chain sequence. As yet, its antigen is unknown. Germline CDR1 reads SNHLY; CDR2 reads FYNNEI. Between the trimmed V and J ends, which lost 0 bases and 5 bases, there was a span of 13 bases. The CDR3 length is 15 residues. The sample belongs to a study of shared clonotypes between healthy human individuals. Study-level points and caveats: Of the naive CD4 clonotypes, around 4.8% were shared across four donors.

Using immunoSEQ multiplex PCR, the repertoire was profiled, and TCRdb retains in-frame clones only, with some absent. Altogether over 2 million clones are present, roughly 94% being singletons, with the ten largest covering about 0.13%. The healthy adult donors were HIV-negative and reported no recent acute infections or vaccinations. A CD45RA+ naive subset and a CD45RA-negative memory subset were split from CD4+ cells. This TCR was sampled from a man aged 18 to 29 in good health. The chain has TRBV2 and TRBJ2-5; D is perhaps TRBD2 (6 bases). Input material: naive CD4+ T cells sorted from blood. The subset is: CD45RA+ positively selected. The CDR3 loop reads CASSEAWGGGETQYF. The CDR3 bases are TGTGCCAGCAGTGAAGCGTGGGGAGGAGGGGAGACCCAGTACTTC.